One T cell receptor (beta chain) is described in this entry. The target antigen is unknown. These data belong to a study of neoadjuvant anti-PD-1 for oral cavity cancer. Study-wide background: Nivolumab at 3 mg/kg was mostly given biweekly, three to four doses, pre-surgery. Patients without progression received a fourth nivolumab dose around day 43, then surgical resection on days 50-56. Study results and caveats: Higher pretreatment Treg/Th17 ratios tracked higher pretreatment blood clonality. PBMC Gini-index clonality exceeded responders' in non-responders post-nivolumab.

Clones were read by immunoSEQ multiplex PCR, and TCRdb kept only the in-frame ones, dropping some. This sample yields 15,000 or so clones, of which about 60% are seen a single time; around 2% belongs to the top ten. The length of the CDR3 is 12 residues. Germline CDR1 is MNHNS and CDR2 is SASEGT. After removal of 6 bases from V and 4 bases from J, the junction contained 2 bases not matched to a gene. The specimen was PBMCs, collected before nivolumab (anti-PD-1) treatment. The receptor was derived from a person aged 35-79 years with oral cavity squamous cell carcinoma. The J gene is TRBJ1-2, the V gene TRBV6-1; 7 bases are a match to TRBD1. In nucleotides, the CDR3 is TGTGCCAGCAGGGACAGGAGCTATGGCTACACCTTC. It specifies CASRDRSYGYTF.